This T cell receptor (beta chain) was obtained from a study of CD8+CD57+ T cells in acquired aplastic anemia. The overall study: Sorted CD4+ plus CD8+ cells gave DNA averaging roughly 3.2 ug.

V lost 4 bases to trimming and J lost 5 bases; unmatched junction nucleotides: 7. Germline values: CDR1 KGHDR, CDR2 SFDVKD. This CDR3 region has 15 residues. Note on this clonotype: What it recognizes is unknown.

Findings and limits, study-wide: A set of around 30 CD8+ CDR3 sequences was shared between patients and controls, and these sequences appeared highly expressed in patients.

Genomic DNA, the template, was used for profiling of the TCR beta VDJ and CDR3. TCRdb redid the calling of the reads with MiXCR, one entry per CDR3 protein. Seen here are about 160,000 distinct CDR3 sequences, approximately 44% observed once, and the top ten hold 3.2%. Sequencing involved patients with CD8+CD57+ cell expansion previously shown by flow cytometry. The enrolled patients all had severe acquired aplastic anemia. The sequencing sample was made of sorted CD4+, CD8+, or CD8+CD57+ T cells (not recorded which) from PBMCs. The rearrangement uses TRBV24-1 and TRBJ2-7, with 10 nucleotides matching TRBD1. This TCR was recovered from a human donor with aplastic anemia. The CDR3 reads CATSDARDRGDEQYF. The CDR3 DNA reads TGTGCCACCAGTGACGCCCGGGACAGGGGCGACGAGCAGTACTTC.